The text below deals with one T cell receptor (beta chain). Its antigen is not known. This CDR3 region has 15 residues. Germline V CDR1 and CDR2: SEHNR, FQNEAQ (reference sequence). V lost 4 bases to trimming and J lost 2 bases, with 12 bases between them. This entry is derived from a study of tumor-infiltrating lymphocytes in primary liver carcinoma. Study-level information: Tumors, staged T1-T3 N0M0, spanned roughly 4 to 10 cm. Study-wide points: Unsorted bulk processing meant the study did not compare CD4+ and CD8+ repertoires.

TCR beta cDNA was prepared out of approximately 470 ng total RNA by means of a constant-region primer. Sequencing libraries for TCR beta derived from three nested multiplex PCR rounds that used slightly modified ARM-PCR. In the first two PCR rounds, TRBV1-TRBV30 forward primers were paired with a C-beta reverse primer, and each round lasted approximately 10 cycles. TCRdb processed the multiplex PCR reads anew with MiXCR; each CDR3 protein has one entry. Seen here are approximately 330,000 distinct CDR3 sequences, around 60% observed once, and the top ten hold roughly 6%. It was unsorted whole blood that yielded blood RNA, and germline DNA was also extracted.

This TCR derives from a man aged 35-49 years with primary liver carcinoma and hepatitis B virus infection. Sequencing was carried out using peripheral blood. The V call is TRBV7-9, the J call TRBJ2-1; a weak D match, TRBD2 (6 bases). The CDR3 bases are TGTGCCAGCAGCTCCCGACTAGTTACCTACAATGAGCAGTTCTTC. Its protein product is CASSSRLVTYNEQFF. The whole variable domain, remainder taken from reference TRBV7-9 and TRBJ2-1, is DTGVSQNPRHKITKRGQNVTFRCDPISEHNRLYWYRQTLGQGPEFLTYFQNEAQLEKSRLLSDRFSAERPKGSFSTLEIQRTEQGDSAMYLCASSSRLVTYNEQFFGPGTRLTVL.